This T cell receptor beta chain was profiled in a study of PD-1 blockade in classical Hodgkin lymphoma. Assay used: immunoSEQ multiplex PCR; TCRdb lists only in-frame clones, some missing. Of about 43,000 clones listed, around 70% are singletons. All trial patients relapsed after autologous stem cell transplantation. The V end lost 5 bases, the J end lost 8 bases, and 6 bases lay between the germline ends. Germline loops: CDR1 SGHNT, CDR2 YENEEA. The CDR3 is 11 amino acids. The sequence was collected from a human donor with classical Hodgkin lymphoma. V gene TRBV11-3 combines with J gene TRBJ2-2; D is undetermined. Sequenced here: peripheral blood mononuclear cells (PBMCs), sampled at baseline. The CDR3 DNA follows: TGTGCCAGCAGCCCCGGGGGGGAGCTGTTTTTT. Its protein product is CASSPGGELFF.